This TCR beta chain was identified during a study of shared clonotypes between healthy human individuals. About the research overall: Two women and three men aged 18 to 49 served as donors.

Sequencing was at deep level. TCRdb keeps only in-frame clones here, not all; method: immunoSEQ multiplex PCR. The sample records about 2,100,000 clones, roughly 91% being singletons. The CDR3 is 18 residues long. V lost 0 bases, J lost 8 bases, and 14 bases stayed unmatched. CDR1 and CDR2 (germline): MNHEY, SMNVEV (reference sequence). Study conclusions and caveats: Relative to clonotypes present in all four donors, those not shared had lower generation probabilities.

Concerning this clone itself: The antigen remains undetermined.

Selected positively for CCR7 and CD45RO-negative, naive CD8 cells excluded terminally differentiated effector memory CD45RA+ cells. The chain joins TRBV27 to TRBJ2-1; 9 bases are shared with TRBD2. Sequenced sample: naive CD8+ T cells from PBMCs. The receptor was isolated from a young man in good health. Some clones in this sample may be carry-over from other donors' samples. Written as DNA, the CDR3 is TGTGCCAGCAGTTTATCCGTACCGTCTAGCGGGACGGGCGATGAGCAGTTCTTC. It specifies CASSLSVPSSGTGDEQFF.